These 28 T cell receptor beta chains originate from one sample sequenced in a study of blood T cells in healthy people across ages. Primers used in a second PCR of about 7 to 12 cycles were a sample-barcoded 5' primer and a J-beta primer mix. TCRdb reanalysed the 5' RACE reads using MiXCR and keeps one entry per CDR3 protein. The sample shows over 950,000 distinct CDR3 sequences, 30% to 40% of them seen only once. The specimen sequenced was blood. These receptors were taken from a man between 18 and 29 years old in good health.

V gene TRBV18 combines with J gene TRBJ2-1, with 9 bases matching TRBD1. The V and J ends lost 3 bases and 4 bases, in that order; junction bases with no gene match: 16. Germline CDR1 reads KGHSH; CDR2 reads LQKENI. The CDR3 consists of 19 residues. The CDR3 DNA is TGTGCCAGCTCACCTTTAAGAGGAGATGGGACAGGGTTGTACAATGAGCAGTTCTTC. Protein product: CASSPLRGDGTGLYNEQFF.

The chain uses TRBV3-1 and TRBJ2-3, with TRBD2 as a possible D gene (5 bases). Trimming stripped 4 bases from V and 5 bases from J, with 10 bases between. The CDR3 is made up of 13 amino acids. Germline V gives CDR1 LGHDT, CDR2 YNNKEL (reference sequence). Here the CDR3 reads CASSREEGDTQYF. CDR3 bases: TGTGCCAGCAGCCGCGAAGAGGGAGATACGCAGTATTTT.

A few counts support this clonotype. The chain is built from TRBV12-3 or TRBV12-4 and TRBJ1-1; perhaps TRBD1 as D (5 bases). Trimming pared 3 bases from V and 4 bases from J, leaving 15 bases between. There are 15 residues in the CDR3. For the CDR3, the DNA is TGTGCCAGCAGTTTGTTTGCCAGGGTTTCCACTGAAGCTTTCTTT. Translated, it gives CASSLFARVSTEAFF.

A note on this clonotype: A much bigger clone sits one base away, suggesting this may be a read error. The chain joins TRBV20-1 to TRBJ1-2; D is perhaps TRBD1 (5 bases). CDR1 DFQATT and CDR2 SNEGSKA come from the germline V gene (reference sequence). The CDR3 is made up of 15 amino acids. Trimming pared 4 bases from V and 4 bases from J, leaving 19 bases between. CDR3 region: CSANPVEGSSYGYTF. The DNA of the CDR3 is TGCAGTGCTAACCCGGTTGAGGGGAGCTCCTATGGCTACACCTTC.

In DNA form, the CDR3 reads TGTGCCAGCAGTCTCCCGACAGACCACACTGAAGCTTTCTTT. Its translation is CASSLPTDHTEAFF. The rearrangement joins TRBV12-3 or TRBV12-4 to TRBJ1-1; TRBD1 is a possible D gene (5 bases). V gave up 5 bases and J gave up 3 bases, with 13 bases separating them. The CDR3 consists of 14 residues.

This clonotype was counted a few times. This chain connects TRBV4-3 to TRBJ1-1; D possibly corresponds to TRBD1 (5 bases). Germline V gene sequence: CDR1 LGHNA, CDR2 YSLEER. There are 16 residues in the CDR3. Between the trimmed V and J ends, which lost 0 bases and 3 bases, there was a span of 14 bases. This chain's CDR3 is CASSQDLDTADTEAFF. Here the CDR3 DNA reads TGCGCCAGCAGCCAAGATCTGGACACCGCAGACACTGAAGCTTTCTTT.

A few counts support this clonotype. V and J are TRBV20-1 and TRBJ1-2; D may be TRBD1 (6 bases). CDR3 length equals 14 residues. Germline CDR1 reads DFQATT; CDR2 reads SNEGSKA (reference sequence). Trimming took 6 bases from V and 0 from J, leaving 14 bases between them. The CDR3, as DNA: TGCAGTGCCACACCGGGACAATCTAACTATGGCTACACCTTC. Amino acid sequence: CSATPGQSNYGYTF.

The V call is TRBV10-3, the J call TRBJ1-1, with 7 bases that match TRBD1. V was clipped by 3 bases and J by 7 bases; unmatched bases: 2. CDR1 is ENHRY, CDR2 SYGVKD, per germline. The CDR3 spans 12 residues. The CDR3 DNA reads TGTGCCATCAGTGAAGGGGGCGGTGAAGCTTTCTTT. Amino acids: CAISEGGGEAFF.

Worth noting for this clonotype: Because the CDR3 is missing its conserved closing phenylalanine or tryptophan, this is likely a read error. This chain links TRBV29-1 with TRBJ2-7, with D possibly called TRBD1 or TRBD2 (5 bases each). This CDR3 has 11 amino acids. V was cut by 7 bases and J by 3 bases, with 10 bases left in between. Germline lookup yields CDR1 SQVTM and CDR2 ANQGSEA. The CDR3 region is CSADGGYEQYL. In nucleotides, the CDR3 is TGCAGCGCCGATGGGGGCTACGAGCAGTACCTC.

This clonotype occurred a few times. The V and J genes are TRBV20-1 and TRBJ1-1; D uncertain. V lost 4 bases to trimming and J lost 5 bases, with 5 bases between them. The CDR3 is 10 amino acids. CDR1 is DFQATT and CDR2 is SNEGSKA in the germline V gene (reference sequence). CDR3 loop: CSAIGTEAFF. As DNA, the CDR3 is TGCAGTGCTATCGGGACTGAAGCTTTCTTT.

The sample holds a few counts of this clonotype. V usage is TRBV4-3 and J usage is TRBJ1-1; D gene unclear. Per the germline V gene, CDR1 is LGHNA and CDR2 is YSLEER. The CDR3 is 15 amino acids. V lost 0 bases and J 0 bases, leaving 8 bases between the germline ends. CDR3 region: CASSQDPTVNTEAFF. The CDR3 DNA follows: TGCGCCAGCAGCCAAGACCCGACGGTGAACACTGAAGCTTTCTTT.

This chain links TRBV27 with TRBJ1-4; possible D gene TRBD1, 5 bases. This CDR3 comprises 14 residues. Germline values: CDR1 MNHEY, CDR2 SMNVEV (reference sequence). V lost 5 bases and J 7 bases, leaving 14 bases between the germline ends. The CDR3 region is CASSRQHGGEKLFF. CDR3 coding DNA: TGTGCCAGCAGTCGACAGCACGGGGGTGAAAAACTGTTTTTT.

The chain couples TRBV27 to TRBJ2-7, with D perhaps TRBD1 (6 bases). V was clipped by 3 bases and J by 4 bases, with 16 bases between them. CDR1 and CDR2 (germline): MNHEY, SMNVEV (reference sequence). The CDR3 spans 15 residues. The CDR3 sequence is CASSFIHRVAYEQYF. The CDR3, as DNA: TGTGCCAGCAGTTTTATCCACAGGGTGGCGTACGAGCAGTACTTC.

The V gene is TRBV7-6, the J gene TRBJ2-3, with 13 nucleotides matching TRBD2. Germline V lookup: CDR1 SGHVS, CDR2 FNYEAQ. J lost 4 bases, V lost 2 bases, and 3 bases had no gene match. The CDR3 consists of 16 residues. CDR3 sequence: CASSLYTSGGADTQYF. The CDR3 DNA reads as TGTGCCAGCAGCTTATATACTAGCGGGGGGGCAGATACGCAGTATTTT.

V is TRBV24-1 and J is TRBJ2-2; 7 bases fit TRBD2. Germline V gene sequence: CDR1 KGHDR, CDR2 SFDVKD. J was trimmed by 0 bases and V by 4 bases; bases with no gene match: 4. CDR3 length: 16 amino acids. Here the CDR3 DNA reads TGTGCCACCAGTGACCACGGACTAGCGAACACCGGGGAGCTGTTTTTT. It encodes CATSDHGLANTGELFF.

V is TRBV7-2 and J is TRBJ1-6; TRBD1 might be the D (6 bases). The CDR3 totals 15 residues. Trimming left V 1 base short and J 8 bases short, with 12 bases between. CDR1 SGHTA and CDR2 FQGNSA come from the germline V gene. The CDR3 reads CASSLVGGFDSPLHF. DNA of the CDR3: TGTGCCAGCAGCTTAGTAGGGGGTTTTGATTCACCCCTCCACTTT.

V and J are TRBV6-5 and TRBJ1-3, with 9 bases identical to TRBD1. The CDR3 contains 13 residues. CDR1 is MNHEY, CDR2 SVGAGI, per germline. V was pared by 8 bases and J by 2 bases, with 1 base of the junction left unmatched. Here the CDR3 DNA reads TGTGCCAGCGGGGACAGGGCTGGAAACACCATATATTTT. Amino acid sequence: CASGDRAGNTIYF.

This chain links TRBV5-1 with TRBJ2-3, with 8 positions matching TRBD2. The length of the CDR3 is 15 residues. Germline CDR1 SGHRS, CDR2 YFSETQ. Trimming at V came to 0 bases and at J to 2 bases, leaving 2 bases not matched to a gene. CDR3 nucleotide sequence: TGCGCCAGCAGCTTGGAAGCGGGGGTCACAGATACGCAGTATTTT. Translated, it gives CASSLEAGVTDTQYF.

In regard to this clonotype: A junction end diverges from the germline sequence, so it may reflect a read error. The chain is built from TRBV11-2 and TRBJ1-6; D unclear. Germline loops: CDR1 SGHAT, CDR2 FQNNGV. CDR3 length equals 18 residues. The CDR3 DNA reads as TGTGCCAGCAGCTTAGAAGCAAGTTATAGCTCCTATAATCCACCCCTCCACTTT. Translating it yields CASSLEASYSSYNPPLHF. The entire variable domain, with the rest obtained from reference TRBV11-2 and TRBJ1-6, is as follows: EAGVAQSPRYKIIEKRQSVAFWCNPISGHATLYWYQQILGQGPKLLIQFQNNGVVDDSQLPKDRFSAERLKGVDSTLKIQPAKLEDSAVYLCASSLEASYSSYNPPLHFGNGTRLTVT.

CDR3: CASNGHNTEAFF. DNA of the CDR3: TGTGCCAGCAATGGGCATAACACTGAAGCTTTCTTT. The V and J genes are TRBV2 and TRBJ1-1; D uncertain. This CDR3 is built from 12 residues. Per germline, CDR1 SNHLY and CDR2 FYNNEI. The V end lost 7 bases, the J end lost 2 bases, and 8 bases lay between the germline ends. Full variable domain (outside the CDR3, taken from reference TRBV2 and TRBJ1-1): EPEVTQTPSHQVTQMGQEVILRCVPISNHLYFYWYRQILGQKVEFLVSFYNNEISEKSEIFDDQFSVERPDGSNFTLKIRSTKLEDSAMYFCASNGHNTEAFFGQGTRLTVV.

This clonotype was seen at least ten times. This chain joins TRBV27 and TRBJ2-7, with D perhaps matching TRBD1 (5 bases). The germline CDR1 and CDR2 sequences are MNHEY and SMNVEV (reference sequence). The length of the CDR3 is 14 residues. With 6 bases removed from V and 0 bases from J, the gap between germline ends came to 12 bases. The CDR3 reads CASSRTLSSYEQYF. The CDR3 coding sequence is TGTGCCAGCAGCCGGACACTGAGCTCCTACGAGCAGTACTTC.

This clonotype was seen only a few times. V gene TRBV7-2 combines with J gene TRBJ2-3; D might be TRBD2 (6 bases). The germline CDR1 and CDR2 sequences are SGHTA and FQGNSA. CDR3 size: 16 residues. V was cut by 2 bases and J by 1 base, with 13 bases left in between. The CDR3 loop is CASSLRVERGTDTQYF. CDR3 nucleotides: TGTGCCAGCAGCTTAAGAGTGGAGCGGGGCACAGATACGCAGTATTTT.

This clonotype came up a few times. The gene calls are TRBV9 and TRBJ1-2; a possible D gene is TRBD1 (6 bases). Looked up from germline, CDR1 is SGDLS and CDR2 is YYNGEE. The CDR3 is 13 amino acids. Trimming pared 3 bases from V and 8 bases from J, leaving 14 bases between. The CDR3 spells CASSARQGRGYTF. The CDR3 DNA reads TGTGCCAGCAGCGCCAGGCAGGGGCGAGGCTACACCTTC.

Only a few counts were recorded for this clonotype. The chain links TRBV9 to TRBJ2-1; 8 positions agree with TRBD2. This CDR3 has 16 residues. Per the germline V gene, CDR1 is SGDLS and CDR2 is YYNGEE. With V trimmed by 4 bases and J by 2 bases, 8 bases remained unmatched. The CDR3 nucleotides read TGTGCCAGCAGCCTTAGAGCGGGGGCAACCTACAATGAGCAGTTCTTC. This translates into CASSLRAGATYNEQFF.

Regarding this clonotype: At one end the junction does not follow the germline gene, possibly because of a read error. The chain combines TRBV6-6 with TRBJ2-1; D is unresolved. The CDR3 has 16 amino acids. Germline V CDR1 and CDR2: MNHNY, SVGAGI (reference sequence). CDR3 in DNA: TGTGCCAGCAGTTCCGGGTCCCCGGGTGCCTACAATAAGCAGTTCTTC. Translating gives CASSSGSPGAYNKQFF.

The V gene is TRBV7-9, the J gene TRBJ1-5; 9 bases align to TRBD1. The germline V gene encodes CDR1 SEHNR and CDR2 FQNEAQ (reference sequence). Trimming cost V 3 bases and J 1 base; bases outside gene matches: 7. The CDR3 is 17 residues long. The CDR3 loop reads CASSLGSGTGSNQPQHF. The CDR3 DNA reads as TGTGCCAGCAGCTTGGGTTCCGGGACAGGGAGCAATCAGCCCCAGCATTTT.

In this sample, this clonotype turned up a few times. The chain combines TRBV20-1 with TRBJ1-2; D is unresolved. The CDR3 totals 9 residues. Germline CDR1 and CDR2: DFQATT and SNEGSKA (reference sequence). V lost 6 bases to trimming and J lost 8 bases, with 7 bases between them. The CDR3 spells CSARPGYTF. CDR3 bases: TGCAGTGCCAGGCCCGGCTACACCTTC.

In its sample, this clonotype was seen many times. The chain uses TRBV12-3 or TRBV12-4 and TRBJ1-2; no clear D. V shed 1 base and J shed 5 bases, with 11 bases lying between them. This CDR3 contains 14 residues. The CDR3 protein is CASSLGQELYGYTF. The DNA for the CDR3 is TGTGCCAGCAGTTTAGGCCAGGAGCTATATGGCTACACCTTC.